These T cell receptor beta chains were read from a single sample in a study of OX40 agonist ivuxolimab in advanced cancers. The table came from immunoSEQ multiplex PCR; TCRdb's copy has only in-frame clones and leaves some out. Of about 110,000 clones in the sample, 90% were seen once. The sample was CD4+ or CD8+ T cells sorted from blood, taken in a trial of the OX40 agonist ivuxolimab. These receptors were obtained from an adult with an advanced solid tumor such as melanoma, head and neck, liver or kidney cancer. Both conserved end residues are part of each CDR3. The order of the fields is CDR3 DNA, CDR3 protein, clone size, J gene, D gene, V gene. D genes are given only for firm matches. Rows give clone size only sometimes, using once, few, many, or a class for an expanded clone.

cdr3_nt: TGTGCCAGCAGTGAGATGACAGGGCAGTACTTC
cdr3_aa: CASSEMTGQYF
clone_size: NA
j_call: TRBJ2-7
d_call: NA
v_call: TRBV6-1

cdr3_nt: TGTGCCAGCAGTTTCATCGGGACAGGGGTTTCAGATACGCAGTATTTT
cdr3_aa: CASSFIGTGVSDTQYF
clone_size: once
j_call: TRBJ2-3
d_call: TRBD1
v_call: TRBV28

cdr3_nt: TGTGCCAGCAGTGGGGGCGGAGTAACTCAGCCCCAGCATTTT
cdr3_aa: CASSGGGVTQPQHF
clone_size: NA
j_call: TRBJ1-5
d_call: NA
v_call: TRBV2

cdr3_nt: TGTGCCAGCAGTGAAGGGGGGGCACAGGCTGAAAAACTGTTTTTT
cdr3_aa: CASSEGGAQAEKLFF
clone_size: NA
j_call: TRBJ1-4
d_call: NA
v_call: TRBV25-1

cdr3_nt: TGTGCCATAAGAGGATCTGGGGCCAACGTCCTGACTTTC
cdr3_aa: CAIRGSGANVLTF
clone_size: NA
j_call: TRBJ2-6
d_call: NA
v_call: TRBV6-5

cdr3_nt: TGTGCCAGCAGCAGAGGACAGGGTTCCCCCTACGAGCAGTACTTC
cdr3_aa: CASSRGQGSPYEQYF
clone_size: once
j_call: TRBJ2-7
d_call: TRBD1
v_call: TRBV13

cdr3_nt: TGTGCCAGCAGCTCAGACTTGGGGGACGAGCAGTACTTC
cdr3_aa: CASSSDLGDEQYF
clone_size: NA
j_call: TRBJ2-7
d_call: NA
v_call: TRBV11-2

cdr3_nt: TGTGCCGGGGGGAAACGGGGCAGACCCACGAATTCACCCCTCCACTTT
cdr3_aa: CAGGKRGRPTNSPLHF
clone_size: NA
j_call: TRBJ1-6
d_call: NA
v_call: TRBV28

cdr3_nt: TGTGCCAGCAGCGTCGGACAGGGGGCGAGTCAGCCCCAGCATTTT
cdr3_aa: CASSVGQGASQPQHF
clone_size: NA
j_call: TRBJ1-5
d_call: TRBD1
v_call: TRBV4-2

cdr3_nt: TGTGCCAGCAGCCCCTCGAGCGGGGGGGGGTCCCAGTACTTC
cdr3_aa: CASSPSSGGGSQYF
clone_size: once
j_call: TRBJ2-5
d_call: TRBD2
v_call: TRBV11-2

cdr3_nt: TGTGCCAGCACCTACTCGGACGGCGGCGACGAGCAGTACTTC
cdr3_aa: CASTYSDGGDEQYF
clone_size: NA
j_call: TRBJ2-7
d_call: NA
v_call: TRBV11-3

cdr3_nt: TGCGCCAGCAGCTTGGCCGTGGGGAGAAATGCCTACGAGCAGTACTTC
cdr3_aa: CASSLAVGRNAYEQYF
clone_size: NA
j_call: TRBJ2-7
d_call: NA
v_call: TRBV5-1

cdr3_nt: TGTGCCTGGAGTGTAGTTGTTGAGCAGTTCTTC
cdr3_aa: CAWSVVVEQFF
clone_size: few
j_call: TRBJ2-1
d_call: NA
v_call: TRBV30

cdr3_nt: TGCGCCAGCAGTGAGTCTAAGAGAGTTATGTACTTGAACACTGAAGCTTTCTTT
cdr3_aa: CASSESKRVMYLNTEAFF
clone_size: NA
j_call: TRBJ1-1
d_call: NA
v_call: TRBV10-1

cdr3_nt: TGCGCCAGCAGCCAAGATCGAGGGGATAGCGGCTACACCTTC
cdr3_aa: CASSQDRGDSGYTF
clone_size: NA
j_call: TRBJ1-2
d_call: NA
v_call: TRBV4-3

cdr3_nt: TGTGCCAGCAGTTTTGTATCGGCAACTAATGAAAAACTGTTTTTT
cdr3_aa: CASSFVSATNEKLFF
clone_size: NA
j_call: TRBJ1-4
d_call: NA
v_call: TRBV28

cdr3_nt: TGTGCCAGCAACCTTCAGTCCGAGACCCAGTACTTC
cdr3_aa: CASNLQSETQYF
clone_size: NA
j_call: TRBJ2-5
d_call: NA
v_call: TRBV7-2

cdr3_nt: TGTGCCAGTGCCGGGACAGGGGGTCACAATCAGCCCCAGCATTTT
cdr3_aa: CASAGTGGHNQPQHF
clone_size: few
j_call: TRBJ1-5
d_call: TRBD1
v_call: TRBV19

cdr3_nt: TGTGCCAGCTCACCGCGACTAGCGGCAAACACCGGGGAGCTGTTTTTT
cdr3_aa: CASSPRLAANTGELFF
clone_size: NA
j_call: TRBJ2-2
d_call: TRBD2
v_call: TRBV18

cdr3_nt: TGTGCCAGCAGTTACTCAGCAGGGCACTCCTACGAGCAGTACTTC
cdr3_aa: CASSYSAGHSYEQYF
clone_size: NA
j_call: TRBJ2-7
d_call: NA
v_call: TRBV6-5

cdr3_nt: TGTGCCAGCAGCTTAGGGGGCCATGGCTACACCTTC
cdr3_aa: CASSLGGHGYTF
clone_size: NA
j_call: TRBJ1-2
d_call: NA
v_call: TRBV7-9

cdr3_nt: TGTGCCAGCTCACCACCCGGGTTGGCGGGGAAGGACGAGCAGTACTTC
cdr3_aa: CASSPPGLAGKDEQYF
clone_size: NA
j_call: TRBJ2-7
d_call: NA
v_call: TRBV18

cdr3_nt: TGTGCCTGGAGCAGGGGGGCGAACACCGGGGAGCTGTTTTTT
cdr3_aa: CAWSRGANTGELFF
clone_size: once
j_call: TRBJ2-2
d_call: NA
v_call: TRBV30

cdr3_nt: TGCGCCAGCAGCCAAGGTCCGGGACAGACTTGGAACGAGCAGTACTTC
cdr3_aa: CASSQGPGQTWNEQYF
clone_size: once
j_call: TRBJ2-7
d_call: TRBD1
v_call: TRBV4-3

cdr3_nt: TGTGCCACCAACGAGGTCGAGAACACTGAAGCTTTCTTT
cdr3_aa: CATNEVENTEAFF
clone_size: once
j_call: TRBJ1-1
d_call: NA
v_call: TRBV10-3

cdr3_nt: TGTGCCAGCAGCAGGAGGCTAGCGGGCCCAAGCTCCTACAATGAGCAGTTCTTC
cdr3_aa: CASSRRLAGPSSYNEQFF
clone_size: NA
j_call: TRBJ2-1
d_call: NA
v_call: TRBV21-1

cdr3_nt: TGTGCCAGCAGTTCAGGGAATCAGCCCCAGCATTTT
cdr3_aa: CASSSGNQPQHF
clone_size: NA
j_call: TRBJ1-5
d_call: NA
v_call: TRBV28

cdr3_nt: TGTGCCAGCAGCTGGGTAGCGGCCGGGGTAAGTGAAGCTTTCTTT
cdr3_aa: CASSWVAAGVSEAFF
clone_size: NA
j_call: TRBJ1-1
d_call: NA
v_call: TRBV11-1

cdr3_nt: TGTGCCAGCAGTAGCCGGGACAGGGGGTCCTACGAGCAGTACTTC
cdr3_aa: CASSSRDRGSYEQYF
clone_size: NA
j_call: TRBJ2-7
d_call: TRBD1
v_call: TRBV6-1

cdr3_nt: TGTGCCAGCAGCTTAGAAAGGGGGGCCACCTACGAGCAGTACTTC
cdr3_aa: CASSLERGATYEQYF
clone_size: NA
j_call: TRBJ2-7
d_call: NA
v_call: TRBV7-2

cdr3_nt: TGTGCCAGCAGTTGGGACGGTGGCCAAAATGGCTACACCTTC
cdr3_aa: CASSWDGGQNGYTF
clone_size: NA
j_call: TRBJ1-2
d_call: NA
v_call: TRBV6-5

cdr3_nt: TGTGCCAGCAGCTTTAATCGGGTCGCCGGGGAGCTGTTTTTT
cdr3_aa: CASSFNRVAGELFF
clone_size: NA
j_call: TRBJ2-2
d_call: NA
v_call: TRBV11-2

cdr3_nt: TGTGCCAGCAGCCACACCGATTTTAAAAACACCGGGGAGCTGTTTTTT
cdr3_aa: CASSHTDFKNTGELFF
clone_size: NA
j_call: TRBJ2-2
d_call: NA
v_call: TRBV28

cdr3_nt: TGTGCCAGCAGCTCTAGGTTTGGGACTAGCGGGGAAGAGACCCAGTACTTC
cdr3_aa: CASSSRFGTSGEETQYF
clone_size: NA
j_call: TRBJ2-5
d_call: TRBD2
v_call: TRBV7-2

cdr3_nt: TGTGCCAGGGGGGCCGGGGAGACCCAGTACTTC
cdr3_aa: CARGAGETQYF
clone_size: NA
j_call: TRBJ2-5
d_call: NA
v_call: TRBV2

cdr3_nt: TGTGCCAGCAGTTTTGGGGGCTCAGGGAACACTGAAGCTTTCTTT
cdr3_aa: CASSFGGSGNTEAFF
clone_size: NA
j_call: TRBJ1-1
d_call: NA
v_call: TRBV6-6

cdr3_nt: TGTGCCAGCAGCCTCGGGAACTATGGCTACACCTTC
cdr3_aa: CASSLGNYGYTF
clone_size: NA
j_call: TRBJ1-2
d_call: NA
v_call: TRBV7-2

cdr3_nt: TGTGCCAGCAGTTTATCTCAGGGAAGTGGTATCTATGGCTACACCTTC
cdr3_aa: CASSLSQGSGIYGYTF
clone_size: NA
j_call: TRBJ1-2
d_call: NA
v_call: TRBV28

cdr3_nt: TGTGCCTGGACACGGGGGAACACTGAAGCTTTCTTT
cdr3_aa: CAWTRGNTEAFF
clone_size: NA
j_call: TRBJ1-1
d_call: NA
v_call: TRBV30

cdr3_nt: TGTGCCAGCTCAAAGAACCGGGACAGTACCGACGAGCAGTACTTC
cdr3_aa: CASSKNRDSTDEQYF
clone_size: NA
j_call: TRBJ2-7
d_call: TRBD1
v_call: TRBV18

cdr3_nt: TGCGCCAGCAGCCAAGATCCAATGGTGGGGACAGGGGGCAATCAGCCCCAGCATTTT
cdr3_aa: CASSQDPMVGTGGNQPQHF
clone_size: NA
j_call: TRBJ1-5
d_call: TRBD1
v_call: TRBV4-1

cdr3_nt: TGTGCCAGCAGCCGAACCGGACAGGGACGGTACAATGAGCAGTTCTTC
cdr3_aa: CASSRTGQGRYNEQFF
clone_size: NA
j_call: TRBJ2-1
d_call: TRBD1
v_call: TRBV7-2

cdr3_nt: TGTGCCAGCAGCTTCGAGACAGGGAAGGGGTATGGCTACACCTTC
cdr3_aa: CASSFETGKGYGYTF
clone_size: NA
j_call: TRBJ1-2
d_call: TRBD1
v_call: TRBV7-8

cdr3_nt: TGCGCCAGCAGCTTGGAGGATAGGGCCCTAAATTCACCCCTCCACTTT
cdr3_aa: CASSLEDRALNSPLHF
clone_size: NA
j_call: TRBJ1-6
d_call: NA
v_call: TRBV5-1

cdr3_nt: TGTGCCAGCAGCCGCCCGGGGGGCGGCGAGACCCAGTACTTC
cdr3_aa: CASSRPGGGETQYF
clone_size: NA
j_call: TRBJ2-5
d_call: NA
v_call: TRBV9

cdr3_nt: TGCGCCAGCAGCCAAGATGGGGGACAGGGGTGGGAGCAGTACTTC
cdr3_aa: CASSQDGGQGWEQYF
clone_size: once
j_call: TRBJ2-7
d_call: TRBD1
v_call: TRBV4-3

cdr3_nt: TGTGCCAGCAGCTCAGGGCTGGGAGGGGGTTTCTACACCTTC
cdr3_aa: CASSSGLGGGFYTF
clone_size: NA
j_call: TRBJ1-2
d_call: NA
v_call: TRBV7-6

cdr3_nt: TGTGCCAGCCGACAGGTTAACTATGGCTACACCTTC
cdr3_aa: CASRQVNYGYTF
clone_size: NA
j_call: TRBJ1-2
d_call: NA
v_call: TRBV19

cdr3_nt: TGTGCCAGCAGTTCAACCGGGACTAGCGGGGGGCATAGGCAGTACTTC
cdr3_aa: CASSSTGTSGGHRQYF
clone_size: NA
j_call: TRBJ2-7
d_call: TRBD2
v_call: TRBV28

cdr3_nt: TGCGCCAGCAGCCAAGATGGTTCAGGGAGGACTGAAGCTTTCTTT
cdr3_aa: CASSQDGSGRTEAFF
clone_size: NA
j_call: TRBJ1-1
d_call: NA
v_call: TRBV4-1

cdr3_nt: TGTGCCTGGAGTACCCCCCAGGGCCCTGGAAACACCATATATTTT
cdr3_aa: CAWSTPQGPGNTIYF
clone_size: NA
j_call: TRBJ1-3
d_call: NA
v_call: TRBV30

cdr3_nt: TGTGCCAGCAGCAACACAGGGACCGGGGAGCTGTTTTTT
cdr3_aa: CASSNTGTGELFF
clone_size: NA
j_call: TRBJ2-2
d_call: NA
v_call: TRBV21-1

cdr3_nt: TGTGCCAGCAGGCCATTACAGGGTCACACTGAAGCTTTCTTT
cdr3_aa: CASRPLQGHTEAFF
clone_size: once
j_call: TRBJ1-1
d_call: NA
v_call: TRBV6-5

cdr3_nt: TGTGCCAGCTCGGATCAGCGGGGGCGCGCCGAGCAGTACTTC
cdr3_aa: CASSDQRGRAEQYF
clone_size: few
j_call: TRBJ2-7
d_call: TRBD2
v_call: TRBV18